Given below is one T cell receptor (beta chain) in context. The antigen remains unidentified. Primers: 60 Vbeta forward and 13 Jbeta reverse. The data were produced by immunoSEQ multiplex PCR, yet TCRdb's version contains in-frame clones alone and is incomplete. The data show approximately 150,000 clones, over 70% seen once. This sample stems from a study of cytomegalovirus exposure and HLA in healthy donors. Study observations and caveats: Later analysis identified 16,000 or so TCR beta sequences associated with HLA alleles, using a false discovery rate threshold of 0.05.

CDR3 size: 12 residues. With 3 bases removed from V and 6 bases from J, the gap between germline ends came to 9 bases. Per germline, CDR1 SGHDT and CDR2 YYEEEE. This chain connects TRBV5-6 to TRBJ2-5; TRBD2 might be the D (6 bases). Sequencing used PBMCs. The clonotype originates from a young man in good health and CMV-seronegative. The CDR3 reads CASSWGGQTQYF. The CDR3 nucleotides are TGTGCCAGCAGCTGGGGAGGCCAGACCCAGTACTTC.